The 9 T cell receptor beta chains given below trace back to one sample, sequenced in a study of blood T cell repertoires in COVID-19. The data were produced by immunoSEQ multiplex PCR, yet TCRdb's version contains in-frame clones alone and is incomplete. Of more than 250,000 clones listed, nearly 90% are singletons. Sequencing was carried out using PBMCs or T cells enriched from blood (not recorded which). Receptors originate from a woman aged 25-40 years who had recovered from COVID-19.

This rearrangement joins TRBV2 to TRBJ1-4; D might be TRBD1 (5 bases). The V gene's germline CDR1 is SNHLY and CDR2 FYNNEI. Trimming stripped 7 bases from V and 8 bases from J, with 14 bases between. The CDR3 extends over 13 amino acids. The DNA of the CDR3 is TGTGCCAGCAAGGCGACAGTGGGGGAAAAACTGTTTTTT. It codes for CASKATVGEKLFF.

The rearrangement joins TRBV5-6 to TRBJ2-7; TRBD1 is a possible D gene (5 bases). Trimming cost V 4 bases and J 0 bases, with 11 bases left between them. Germline V gene sequence: CDR1 SGHDT, CDR2 YYEEEE. The length of the CDR3 is 14 residues. The DNA of the CDR3 is TGTGCCAGCAGCCCAGGGTCTAGCTCCTACGAGCAGTACTTC. This gives the protein CASSPGSSSYEQYF.

This chain connects TRBV5-1 to TRBJ1-2; 7 positions agree with TRBD1. The CDR3 sequence is 15 residues long. V gave up 3 bases and J gave up 3 bases; unmatched junction bases: 8. CDR1 SGHRS and CDR2 YFSETQ come from the germline V gene. In DNA, the CDR3 is TGCGCCAGCAGCTCGAGCTCCGGGACAGACTATGGCTACACCTTC. Its translation: CASSSSSGTDYGYTF.

The chain employs TRBV15 and TRBJ1-3; D remains unclear. Trimming stripped 1 base from V and 4 bases from J, with 8 bases between. Germline CDR1 reads LNHNV; CDR2 reads YYDKDF (reference sequence). CDR3 length: 14 amino acids. The CDR3 here is CATSRGDGGNTIYF. CDR3 coding DNA: TGTGCCACCAGCAGAGGCGACGGGGGAAACACCATATATTTT.

V is TRBV3-1 (or the pseudogene TRBV3-2) and J is TRBJ1-2; TRBD1 matches 9 bases. V lost 3 bases, J lost 3 bases, and 2 bases stayed unmatched. CDR3 length: 14 amino acids. The germline V gene has CDR1 LGHDT and CDR2 YNNKEL (reference sequence). The CDR3 loop is CASSHGDRDYGYTF. CDR3 nucleotide sequence: TGTGCCAGCAGCCATGGGGACAGGGACTATGGCTACACCTTC.

This chain links TRBV6-5 with TRBJ1-1; 8 positions match TRBD1. Germline CDR1 reads MNHEY; CDR2 reads SVGAGI. CDR3 length: 13 residues. Trimming at V came to 4 bases and at J to 10 bases, leaving 8 bases not matched to a gene. The CDR3 loop is CASSSRPGQAAFF. The DNA of the CDR3 is TGTGCCAGCAGTTCCCGTCCGGGACAGGCAGCTTTCTTT.

By frequency in the sample, this clone is medium-sized (0.01 to 0.1%). This sequence joins TRBV7-9 and TRBJ2-1; 9 nucleotides agree with TRBD1. The V segment lost 4 bases and the J segment 7 bases; nucleotides outside the gene matches: 8. Looked up from germline, CDR1 is SEHNR and CDR2 is FQNEAQ (reference sequence). The CDR3 runs to 15 residues. The CDR3 spells CASSSPWTGENEQFF. The DNA of the CDR3 is TGTGCCAGCAGCTCACCGTGGACAGGGGAAAATGAGCAGTTCTTC.

This rearrangement joins TRBV5-1 to TRBJ2-4; D ambiguous. V was pared by 0 bases and J by 8 bases, with 12 bases between. Germline V CDR1 and CDR2: SGHRS, YFSETQ. The CDR3 runs 14 residues. Here the CDR3 reads CASSLDSFGYIQYF. The CDR3, as DNA: TGCGCCAGCAGCTTGGACAGTTTTGGGTACATTCAGTACTTC.

The chain joins TRBV10-3 to TRBJ2-5; D gene unclear. CDR3 length: 14 residues. V gave up 3 bases and J gave up 3 bases, with 11 bases separating them. CDR1 and CDR2 from the germline V gene are ENHRY and SYGVKD. DNA for the CDR3: TGTGCCATCAGTGATCGGGTTTCGAAAGAGACCCAGTACTTC. Protein sequence: CAISDRVSKETQYF.